These 27 T cell receptor beta chains were all obtained from the same sample, sequenced in a study of blood T cell repertoires in COVID-19. Clones were read by immunoSEQ multiplex PCR, and TCRdb kept only the in-frame ones, dropping some. The sample records about 260,000 clones, around four fifths being singletons. Input material: peripheral blood. Every receptor here comes from a man in his 60s who had recovered from COVID-19.

J is TRBJ2-1 and V is TRBV5-1, with TRBD1 matching over 7 bases. Germline CDR1 is SGHRS and CDR2 is YFSETQ. This CDR3 is built from 16 residues. The V and J ends lost 4 bases and 0 bases, in that order; junction bases with no gene match: 7. The CDR3 DNA sequence: TGCGCCAGCAGCGCGGACAGGTGGGGCTCCTACAATGAGCAGTTCTTC. Translation: CASSADRWGSYNEQFF.

The rearrangement uses TRBV6-1 and TRBJ1-3; TRBD1 aligns across 8 bases. Germline lookup yields CDR1 MNHNS and CDR2 SASEGT. With V trimmed by 3 bases and J by 0 bases, 1 base remained unmatched. This CDR3 contains 15 residues. The DNA for the CDR3 is TGTGCCAGCAGTGAGGACAGGGCCTCTGGAAACACCATATATTTT. Translating gives CASSEDRASGNTIYF.

The chain links TRBV19 to TRBJ2-3; 8 nucleotides line up with TRBD1. This CDR3 region has 13 residues. J was trimmed by 5 bases and V by 10 bases; bases with no gene match: 8. The germline V gene encodes CDR1 LNHDA and CDR2 SQIVND (reference sequence). CDR3 coding DNA: TGTGCCACCTCGACAGGGGCAGTAGATACGCAGTATTTT. It specifies CATSTGAVDTQYF.

The chain couples TRBV7-2 to TRBJ2-5, with 9 bases fitting TRBD2. The length of the CDR3 is 15 residues. The germline gives CDR1 SGHTA, CDR2 FQGNSA. The trim removed 3 bases at V and 4 bases at J, leaving 6 bases unmatched. CDR3 sequence (DNA): TGTGCCAGCAGCTTGACTAGCGGAGGGGGAGAGACCCAGTACTTC. This gives the protein CASSLTSGGGETQYF.

In regard to this clone: The same CDR3 also results from other DNA sequences found in this sample. V gene TRBV5-1 combines with J gene TRBJ2-3, with 7 bases lining up with TRBD2. The CDR3 has 15 residues. Germline V gene lookup returns CDR1 SGHRS and CDR2 YFSETQ. V lost 1 base to trimming and J lost 2 bases; unmatched junction nucleotides: 4. The CDR3 protein is CASSLRGVSTDTQYF. The CDR3 region has the DNA TGCGCCAGCAGCTTGCGGGGGGTATCCACAGATACGCAGTATTTT.

The chain has TRBV3-1 (or the pseudogene TRBV3-2) and TRBJ2-3; D possibly corresponds to TRBD2 (7 bases). Trimming shortened V by 2 bases and J by 3 bases, and 18 bases separated the two germline ends. The CDR3 consists of 17 residues. The germline V gene encodes CDR1 LGHDT and CDR2 YNNKEL (reference sequence). This CDR3 reads CASSQYSRGPGTDTQYF. The DNA for the CDR3 is TGTGCCAGCAGCCAATATTCGCGGGGGCCGGGTACAGATACGCAGTATTTT.

This clone was counted once. The chain links TRBV18 to TRBJ1-5, with TRBD1 matching 7 bases. V dropped 6 bases and J dropped 6; count of bases not matched to a gene: 5. The CDR3 is 13 amino acids. Germline CDR1 is KGHSH and CDR2 is LQKENI. The CDR3 reads CASSRAGGQPQHF. The DNA for the CDR3 is TGTGCCAGCTCCCGGGCAGGGGGTCAGCCCCAGCATTTT.

The chain uses TRBV28 and TRBJ1-1, with TRBD1 identical over 8 bases. The trim removed 3 bases at V and 4 bases at J, leaving 4 bases unmatched. Germline lookup yields CDR1 MDHEN and CDR2 SYDVKM. CDR3 length: 14 amino acids. The chain's CDR3 is CASSLDRVRTEAFF. The CDR3 coding sequence is TGTGCCAGCAGTTTGGACAGGGTTCGCACTGAAGCTTTCTTT.

CDR3 loop: CATSAGVHEQFF. CDR3 nucleotide sequence: TGTGCCACCTCTGCCGGGGTCCATGAGCAGTTCTTC. The chain recombines TRBV28 with TRBJ2-1, with TRBD2 as a possible D gene (5 bases). V was shortened by 10 bases and J by 8 bases, with 15 bases between the two germline ends. The V gene's germline CDR1 is MDHEN and CDR2 SYDVKM. The CDR3 sequence is 12 residues long.

The V gene is TRBV19, the J gene TRBJ2-5, with 11 bases matching TRBD1. CDR1 is LNHDA, CDR2 SQIVND, per germline (reference sequence). The V gene end was trimmed by 6 bases and the J gene end by 1 base; junction bases not matched to a gene: 4. This CDR3 spans 15 amino acids. The CDR3 reads CASSGTGGSQETQYF. In DNA, the CDR3 is TGTGCCAGTAGCGGGACAGGGGGGTCCCAAGAGACCCAGTACTTC.

V is TRBV29-1 and J is TRBJ2-3, with 8 bases identical to TRBD1. The germline V gene encodes CDR1 SQVTM and CDR2 ANQGSEA. V trimming: 4 bases; J trimming: 2 bases; junction bases outside the gene matches: 2. The CDR3 spans 13 residues. CDR3 in DNA: TGCAGCGTTGGGACAGGGCCCACAGATACGCAGTATTTT. Its protein product is CSVGTGPTDTQYF.

This chain connects TRBV28 to TRBJ2-2; 10 nucleotides line up with TRBD2. Germline V gene data show CDR1 as MDHEN and CDR2 as SYDVKM. CDR3 size: 16 residues. The trim removed 2 bases at V and 6 bases at J, leaving 6 bases unmatched. The CDR3 bases are TGTGCCAGCAGTTTAGTCACTAGCGGGGTATCCGGGGAGCTGTTTTTT. This gives the protein CASSLVTSGVSGELFF.

This clone was counted only a few times. This chain uses TRBV2 with TRBJ1-5; no definite D call. Germline CDR1 reads SNHLY; CDR2 reads FYNNEI. The CDR3 consists of 13 residues. Trimming cost V 7 bases and J 5 bases, with 12 bases left between them. The CDR3 protein is CASTSVFHQPQHF. For the CDR3, the DNA is TGTGCCAGCACGTCAGTTTTTCATCAGCCCCAGCATTTT.

DNA for the CDR3: TGTGCCAGCAGCTTAGGGGTGAGGGCTAGCGGCAATGAGCAGTTCTTC. Translated: CASSLGVRASGNEQFF. The V gene is TRBV7-2, the J gene TRBJ2-1; 7 bases align to TRBD2. Germline V gene lookup returns CDR1 SGHTA and CDR2 FQGNSA. V shed 1 base and J 6 bases; nucleotides not matched to a gene: 9. This CDR3 contains 16 residues.

V and J are TRBV19 and TRBJ2-5; maybe TRBD2 (5 bases). This CDR3 region has 13 residues. V lost 11 bases to trimming and J lost 5 bases, with 18 bases between them. The germline gives CDR1 LNHDA, CDR2 SQIVND (reference sequence). DNA for the CDR3: TGTGCCTCCTCCCCCCTTGGCGGGGAGACCCAGTACTTC. It encodes CASSPLGGETQYF.

This clone was counted a few times. This sequence joins TRBV5-1 and TRBJ2-3; D is perhaps TRBD2 (5 bases). The V end lost 2 bases, the J end lost 4 bases, and 14 bases lay between the germline ends. The CDR3 runs to 15 residues. The V gene's germline CDR1 is SGHRS and CDR2 YFSETQ. The CDR3: CASSLRGVLADTQYF. CDR3 nucleotides: TGCGCCAGCAGCTTACGGGGTGTCCTCGCAGATACGCAGTATTTT.

For the CDR3, the DNA is TGTGCCAGCAGCCCCGGGACTAGCGGAGAGACCCAGTACTTC. Residues: CASSPGTSGETQYF. The V call is TRBV11-2, the J call TRBJ2-5; the match to TRBD2 covers 11 bases. Germline CDR1 is SGHAT and CDR2 is FQNNGV. CDR3 length: 14 amino acids. The J segment lost 4 bases and the V segment lost 5 bases, leaving 3 bases of the junction unmatched.

V usage is TRBV6-5 and J usage is TRBJ2-1; D perhaps matches TRBD2 (6 bases). Germline CDR1 is MNHEY and CDR2 is SVGAGI. CDR3 length: 15 residues. V gave up 5 bases and J gave up 4 bases, with 15 bases separating them. The CDR3 region has the DNA TGTGCCAGCAGTCGCGGCGGGACCTCTTACAATGAGCAGTTCTTC. Protein: CASSRGGTSYNEQFF.

V and J are TRBV29-1 and TRBJ1-1, with D perhaps matching TRBD1 (5 bases). Trimming left V 6 bases short and J 0 bases short, with 11 bases between. Germline CDR1 is SQVTM and CDR2 is ANQGSEA. The CDR3 has 13 residues. The CDR3 sequence is CSVSGTVNTEAFF. Written as DNA, the CDR3 is TGCAGCGTCTCCGGGACTGTGAACACTGAAGCTTTCTTT.

The rearrangement links TRBV6-6 to TRBJ2-7; 11 bases fit TRBD2. The V segment lost 6 bases and the J segment 2 bases; nucleotides outside the gene matches: 6. The CDR3 is 15 residues long. Germline loops: CDR1 MNHNY, CDR2 SVGAGI (reference sequence). For the CDR3, the DNA is TGTGCCAGCAGAGAACTAGCGGGGGTCACCTACGAGCAGTACTTC. Protein product: CASRELAGVTYEQYF.

The chain couples TRBV5-1 to TRBJ1-5; D remains ambiguous. V was pared by 0 bases and J by 2 bases, with 6 bases between. Per the germline V gene, CDR1 is SGHRS and CDR2 is YFSETQ. The CDR3 consists of 14 residues. CDR3 in DNA: TGCGCCAGCAGCTTGGCCCCAGGCAATCAGCCCCAGCATTTT. It is translated as CASSLAPGNQPQHF.

The V gene is TRBV28, the J gene TRBJ2-5, with 7 bases lining up with TRBD2. Trimming cost V 1 base and J 2 bases; bases outside gene matches: 4. The germline V gene encodes CDR1 MDHEN and CDR2 SYDVKM. There are 15 residues in the CDR3. CDR3 region: CASSLLVGGQETQYF. As DNA, the CDR3 is TGTGCCAGCAGTTTATTGGTCGGGGGGCAAGAGACCCAGTACTTC.

The J gene is TRBJ1-1, the V gene TRBV19, with D unclear. The CDR3 covers 14 residues. The V and J ends lost 2 bases and 3 bases respectively, with 10 bases between them. CDR1 is LNHDA and CDR2 is SQIVND in the germline V gene (reference sequence). The CDR3 region has the DNA TGTGCCAGTAGTATAACCGGGGTCGACACTGAAGCTTTCTTT. Protein: CASSITGVDTEAFF.

This clone was recorded a few times. V is TRBV13 and J is TRBJ2-7; 7 nucleotides line up with TRBD2. The CDR3 is 14 amino acids. V lost 11 bases and J lost 3; bases outside the gene matches: 13. CDR1 and CDR2 (germline): PRHDT, FYEKMQ (reference sequence). This CDR3 reads CAPRRGGPHYEQYF. The CDR3 DNA reads as TGTGCCCCACGGAGGGGAGGGCCTCACTACGAGCAGTACTTC.

The rearrangement uses TRBV7-9 and TRBJ2-1; 8 bases are a match to TRBD1. This CDR3 is 16 amino acids long. V was clipped by 5 bases and J by 5 bases; unmatched bases: 11. Germline CDR1 is SEHNR and CDR2 is FQNEAQ (reference sequence). The CDR3 DNA is TGTGCCAGCAGCCCCCCGGGACAGGCAAGTAACAATGAGCAGTTCTTC. It specifies CASSPPGQASNNEQFF.

The chain is built from TRBV10-3 and TRBJ2-7; D uncertain. Trimming shortened V by 0 bases and J by 6 bases, and 12 bases separated the two germline ends. Germline lookup yields CDR1 ENHRY and CDR2 SYGVKD. This CDR3 is 14 amino acids long. In nucleotides, the CDR3 is TGTGCCATCAGTGAGTCTGGGTCTGGCGGCGAGCAGTACTTC. It encodes CAISESGSGGEQYF.

This chain joins TRBV3-1 (or the pseudogene TRBV3-2) and TRBJ2-7; a weak D match, TRBD1 (6 bases). The ends were cut back, 3 bases at V and 0 bases at J, with 9 bases in the middle. Germline V gene data show CDR1 as LGHDT and CDR2 as YNNKEL (reference sequence). The CDR3 extends over 14 amino acids. CDR3 amino acids: CASSQGATSYEQYF. The CDR3 coding sequence is TGTGCCAGCAGCCAGGGGGCCACCTCCTACGAGCAGTACTTC.